Each of the 5 T cell receptor beta chains below was sequenced from the same sample in a study of T cells after yellow fever vaccination. TCRdb redid the calling of the 5' RACE reads with MiXCR, one entry per CDR3 protein. The sample has about 580,000 distinct CDR3 sequences, about a sixth seen once. This sample comprised PBMCs, obtained 5 days after the first yellow fever vaccination. Every receptor here comes from a man between 18 and 35 years old who received the YFV17D yellow fever vaccine.

V gene TRBV5-1 combines with J gene TRBJ2-1; the D gene could be TRBD1 or TRBD2 (5 bases each). V lost 1 base to trimming and J lost 5 bases, with 10 bases between them. Germline CDR1 and CDR2: SGHRS and YFSETQ. The CDR3 extends over 14 amino acids. CDR3 in DNA: TGCGCCAGCAGCTTGCTTGGGGACCACAATGAGCAGTTCTTC. It translates to CASSLLGDHNEQFF.

This clonotype was observed a few times. The gene calls are TRBV4-2 and TRBJ2-3, with 7 bases that match TRBD2. CDR3 length equals 16 residues. The V segment lost 5 bases and the J segment 5 bases; nucleotides outside the gene matches: 13. Germline V CDR1 and CDR2: LGHNA, YNFKEQ. The CDR3, as DNA: TGTGCCAGCAGCAACCCGGGACTAATGCTTGTAGATACGCAGTATTTT. The encoded protein is CASSNPGLMLVDTQYF.

In DNA form, the CDR3 reads TGTGCCAGCAGCCAAGACGGACAGGAAGCTTTCTTT. Protein: CASSQDGQEAFF. This chain links TRBV6-5 with TRBJ1-1; D is possibly TRBD1 (6 bases). Trimming stripped 6 bases from V and 8 bases from J, with 13 bases between. The CDR3 spans 12 residues. Germline lookup yields CDR1 MNHEY and CDR2 SVGAGI.

J is TRBJ2-1 and V is TRBV7-7; possible D gene TRBD2, 5 bases. This CDR3 spans 14 amino acids. CDR1 is SSHAT and CDR2 is FNYEAQ in the germline V gene (reference sequence). With 5 bases removed from V and 3 bases from J, the gap between germline ends came to 11 bases. CDR3 protein: CASSLGGRYNEQFF. The CDR3, as DNA: TGTGCCAGCAGCCTCGGAGGCCGCTACAATGAGCAGTTCTTC.

This clonotype has just a few counts. The V call is TRBV11-2, the J call TRBJ2-2, with a weak D call TRBD2 (5 bases). This CDR3 has 16 residues. Germline V lookup: CDR1 SGHAT, CDR2 FQNNGV. V gave up 1 base and J gave up 1 base, with 10 bases separating them. CDR3 coding DNA: TGTGCCAGCAGCTTAGGTCGGGCGGGGAACACCGGGGAGCTGTTTTTT. It encodes CASSLGRAGNTGELFF.